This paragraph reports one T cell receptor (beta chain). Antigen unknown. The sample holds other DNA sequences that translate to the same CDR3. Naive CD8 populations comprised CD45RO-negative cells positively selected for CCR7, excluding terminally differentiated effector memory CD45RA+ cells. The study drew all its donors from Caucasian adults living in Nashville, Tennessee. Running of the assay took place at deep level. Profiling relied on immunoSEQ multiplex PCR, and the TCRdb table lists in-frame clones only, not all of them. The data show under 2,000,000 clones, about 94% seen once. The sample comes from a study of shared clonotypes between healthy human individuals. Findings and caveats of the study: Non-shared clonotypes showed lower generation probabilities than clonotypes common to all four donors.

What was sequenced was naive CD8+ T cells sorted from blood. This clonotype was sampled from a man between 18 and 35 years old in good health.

CDR3 coding DNA: TGTGCCAGCAGCTTAGGCCTTGCAGATACGCAGTATTTT. Its protein product is CASSLGLADTQYF. The chain joins TRBV13 to TRBJ2-3; D remains unclear. Trimming pared 0 bases from V and 4 bases from J, leaving 5 bases between. Germline V gene data show CDR1 as PRHDT and CDR2 as FYEKMQ (reference sequence). CDR3 length: 13 amino acids.